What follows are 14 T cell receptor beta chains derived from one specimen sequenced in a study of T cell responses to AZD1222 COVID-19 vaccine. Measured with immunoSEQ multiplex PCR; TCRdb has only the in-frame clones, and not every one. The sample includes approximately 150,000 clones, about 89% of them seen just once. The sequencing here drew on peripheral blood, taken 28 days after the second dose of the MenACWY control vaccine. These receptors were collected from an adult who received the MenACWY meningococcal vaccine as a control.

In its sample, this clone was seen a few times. The CDR3 is CASTPGGLTEAFF. The CDR3, as DNA: TGTGCCAGCACCCCCGGGGGGCTCACTGAAGCTTTCTTT. The rearrangement uses TRBV7-2 and TRBJ1-1; a weak D match, TRBD1 (6 bases). Germline lookup yields CDR1 SGHTA and CDR2 FQGNSA. The CDR3 runs to 13 residues. V dropped 7 bases and J dropped 4 bases, with 13 bases sitting between them.

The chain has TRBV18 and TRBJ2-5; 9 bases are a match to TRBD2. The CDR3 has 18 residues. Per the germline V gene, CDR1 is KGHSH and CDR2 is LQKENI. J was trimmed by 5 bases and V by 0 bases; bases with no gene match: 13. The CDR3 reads CASSPPSRAGGLLETQYF. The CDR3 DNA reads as TGTGCCAGCTCACCACCGTCTCGAGCGGGAGGACTCCTCGAGACCCAGTACTTC.

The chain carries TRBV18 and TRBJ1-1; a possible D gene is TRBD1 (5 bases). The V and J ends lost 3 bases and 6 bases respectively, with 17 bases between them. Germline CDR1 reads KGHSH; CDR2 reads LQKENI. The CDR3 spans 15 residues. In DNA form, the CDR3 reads TGTGCCAGCTCACCGGGGGACGGATCGTGGGCTGAAGCTTTCTTT. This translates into CASSPGDGSWAEAFF.

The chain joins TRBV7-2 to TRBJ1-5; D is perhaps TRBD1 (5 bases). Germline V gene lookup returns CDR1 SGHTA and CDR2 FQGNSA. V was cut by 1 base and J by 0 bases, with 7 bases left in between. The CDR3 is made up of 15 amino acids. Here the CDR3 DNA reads TGTGCCAGCAGCTTAGGGGGGGTTAGCAATCAGCCCCAGCATTTT. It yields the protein CASSLGGVSNQPQHF.

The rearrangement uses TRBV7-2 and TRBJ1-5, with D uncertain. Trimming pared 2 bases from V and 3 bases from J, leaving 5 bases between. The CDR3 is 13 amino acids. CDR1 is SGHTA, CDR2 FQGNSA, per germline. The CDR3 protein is CASSLHTNQPQHF. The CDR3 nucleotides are TGTGCCAGCAGCTTACATACCAATCAGCCCCAGCATTTT.

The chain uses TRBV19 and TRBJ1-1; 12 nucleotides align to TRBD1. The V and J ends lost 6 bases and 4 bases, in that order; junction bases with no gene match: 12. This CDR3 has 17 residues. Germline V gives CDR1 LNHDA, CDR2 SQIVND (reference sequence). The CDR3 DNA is TGTGCCAGTAGGAGAGGGACAGGGGGCGAGGTTTTCACTGAAGCTTTCTTT. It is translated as CASRRGTGGEVFTEAFF.

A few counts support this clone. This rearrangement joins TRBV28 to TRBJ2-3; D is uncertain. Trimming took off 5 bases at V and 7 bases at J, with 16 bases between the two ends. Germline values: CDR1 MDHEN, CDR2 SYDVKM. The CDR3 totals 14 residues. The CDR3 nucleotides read TGTGCCAGCAGTCAACCGAACCGTGAACATACGCAGTATTTT. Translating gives CASSQPNREHTQYF.

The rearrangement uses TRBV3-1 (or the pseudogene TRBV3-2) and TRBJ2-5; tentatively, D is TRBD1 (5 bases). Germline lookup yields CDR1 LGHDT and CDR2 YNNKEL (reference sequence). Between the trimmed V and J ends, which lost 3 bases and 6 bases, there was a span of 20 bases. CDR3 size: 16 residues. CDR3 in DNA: TGTGCCAGCAGCCACAAACGTACGACAGCCGCGAAGACCCAGTACTTC. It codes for CASSHKRTTAAKTQYF.

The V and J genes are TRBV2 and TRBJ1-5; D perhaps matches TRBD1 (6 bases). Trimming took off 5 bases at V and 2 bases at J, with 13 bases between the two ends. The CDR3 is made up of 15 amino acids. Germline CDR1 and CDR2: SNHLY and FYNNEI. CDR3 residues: CASSRDTPGNQPQHF. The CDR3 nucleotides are TGTGCCAGCAGTCGGGACACCCCGGGCAATCAGCCCCAGCATTTT. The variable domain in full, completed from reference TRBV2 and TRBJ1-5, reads EPEVTQTPSHQVTQMGQEVILRCVPISNHLYFYWYRQILGQKVEFLVSFYNNEISEKSEIFDDQFSVERPDGSNFTLKIRSTKLEDSAMYFCASSRDTPGNQPQHFGDGTRLSIL.

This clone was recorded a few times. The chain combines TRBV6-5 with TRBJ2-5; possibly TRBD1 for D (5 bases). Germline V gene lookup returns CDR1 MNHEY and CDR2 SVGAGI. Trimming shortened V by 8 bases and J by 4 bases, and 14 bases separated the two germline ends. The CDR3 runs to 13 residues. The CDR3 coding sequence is TGTGCCAGCGGCCAGGGTGGTGGAGAGACCCAGTACTTC. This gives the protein CASGQGGGETQYF.

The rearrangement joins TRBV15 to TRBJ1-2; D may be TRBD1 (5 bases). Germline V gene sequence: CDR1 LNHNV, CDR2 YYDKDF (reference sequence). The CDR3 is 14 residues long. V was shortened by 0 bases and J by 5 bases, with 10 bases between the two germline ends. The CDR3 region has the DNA TGTGCCACCAGCAGAGATTCGCGGGGGTATGGCTACACCTTC. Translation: CATSRDSRGYGYTF.

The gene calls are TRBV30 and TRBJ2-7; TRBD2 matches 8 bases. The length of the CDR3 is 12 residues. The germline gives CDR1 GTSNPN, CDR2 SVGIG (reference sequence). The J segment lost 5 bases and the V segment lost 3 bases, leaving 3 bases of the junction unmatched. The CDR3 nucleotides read TGTGCCTGGAGCGGGGGGGTAAACGAGCAGTACTTC. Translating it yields CAWSGGVNEQYF. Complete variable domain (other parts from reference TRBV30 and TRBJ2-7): SQTIHQWPATLVQPVGSPLSLECTVEGTSNPNLYWYRQAAGRGLQLLFYSVGIGQISSEVPQNLSASRPQDRQFILSSKKLLLSDSGFYLCAWSGGVNEQYFGPGTRLTVT.

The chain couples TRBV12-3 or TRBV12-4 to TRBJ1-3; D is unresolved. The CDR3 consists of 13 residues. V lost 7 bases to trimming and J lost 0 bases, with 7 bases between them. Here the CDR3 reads CASTPLSGNTIYF. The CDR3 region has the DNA TGTGCCAGCACCCCCCTCTCTGGAAACACCATATATTTT.

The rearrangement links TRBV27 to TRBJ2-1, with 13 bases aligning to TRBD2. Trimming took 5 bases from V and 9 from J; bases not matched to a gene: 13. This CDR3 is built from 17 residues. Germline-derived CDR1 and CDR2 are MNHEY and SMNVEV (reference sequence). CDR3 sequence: CASSPHRTSGSFGEQFF. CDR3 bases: TGTGCCAGCAGTCCCCACCGGACTAGCGGGAGTTTCGGTGAGCAGTTCTTC.